This is a list of T cell receptor beta chains from one sample in a study of blood T cells in healthy people across ages. A single record per CDR3 protein comes from TCRdb applying MiXCR to the 5' RACE reads. The table has about 940,000 distinct CDR3 sequences, around 48% seen once; the top ten hold 13%. The sequencing sample was made of blood. Source of these receptors: a young man in good health. The CDR3 runs from the conserved cysteine through the conserved F or W. A D gene is named only where the DNA matches it firmly. Expanded clones get a size class; other rows say once, few or many, or leave the size out.

D: .
V: TRBV29-1
size: .
J: TRBJ2-5
DNA: TGCAGCGCACAGGGGAGGGAGACCCAGTACTTC
CDR3: CSAQGRETQYF

D: .
V: TRBV28
size: .
J: TRBJ1-2
DNA: TGTGCCAGCAGTCGCACGCGGGCAGGGGGCTACACCTTC
CDR3: CASSRTRAGGYTF

D: .
V: TRBV5-1
size: .
J: TRBJ1-2
DNA: TGCGCCAGCAGCCCGGTGGGGAGTGTTGGCTACACCTTC
CDR3: CASSPVGSVGYTF

D: .
V: TRBV5-1
size: once
J: TRBJ2-6
DNA: TGCGCCAGCAGCCCGGACGGAAGCTCTGGGGCCAACGTCCTGACTTTC
CDR3: CASSPDGSSGANVLTF

D: TRBD1
V: TRBV28
size: few
J: TRBJ2-7
DNA: TGTGCCAGCAGTTCACCTGCCACAGGGGTTCGTTACGAGCAGTACTTC
CDR3: CASSSPATGVRYEQYF

D: TRBD2
V: TRBV20-1
size: .
J: TRBJ2-1
DNA: TGCAGTACCAGTAGCGGGAGCTACAATGAGCAGTTCTTC
CDR3: CSTSSGSYNEQFF

D: .
V: TRBV9
size: .
J: TRBJ2-5
DNA: TGTGCCAGCAGCGTAGGCGGAGGCGCCTTCAATGAGCAGTACTTC
CDR3: CASSVGGGAFNEQYF

D: .
V: TRBV29-1
size: few
J: TRBJ2-6
DNA: TGCAGCGTTGGGGGAGACTCTGGGGCCAACGTCCTGACTTTC
CDR3: CSVGGDSGANVLTF

D: .
V: TRBV28
size: few
J: TRBJ2-1
DNA: TGTGCCAGCAGTTCGGACGGATTCAGGTTAGGCAATGAGCAGTTCTTC
CDR3: CASSSDGFRLGNEQFF

D: TRBD1
V: TRBV7-8
size: .
J: TRBJ1-2
DNA: TGTGCCAGCAGTGAGCAGGGGGACACCCCTAACTATGGCTACACCTTC
CDR3: CASSEQGDTPNYGYTF

D: .
V: TRBV30
size: .
J: TRBJ2-7
DNA: TGTGCCTGGGGGATGACAGGTCCTCCCTACGAGCAGTACTTC
CDR3: CAWGMTGPPYEQYF

D: .
V: TRBV7-9
size: .
J: TRBJ2-3
DNA: TGTGCCAGCAGCTCAGAACTCCGCCCCCCGACAGATACGCAGTATTTT
CDR3: CASSSELRPPTDTQYF

D: .
V: TRBV4-3
size: .
J: TRBJ2-7
DNA: TGCGCCAGCAGCCTCATGGCAGGGGAGGGCTACGAGCAGTACTTC
CDR3: CASSLMAGEGYEQYF

D: .
V: TRBV4-1
size: many
J: TRBJ1-6
DNA: TGCGCCAGCAGCCAAGATAGCACGGAATATAATTCACCCCTCCACTTT
CDR3: CASSQDSTEYNSPLHF

D: TRBD1
V: TRBV6-5
size: .
J: TRBJ1-2
DNA: TGTGCCAGCAGTTACGACAACAGGGGTGGCTACACCTTC
CDR3: CASSYDNRGGYTF

D: .
V: TRBV12-3/TRBV12-4
size: .
J: TRBJ2-7
DNA: TGTGCCGGAGGGGCATCCGCCTACGAGCAGTACTTC
CDR3: CAGGASAYEQYF